What follows are 14 T cell receptor beta chains derived from one specimen sequenced in a study of cytomegalovirus exposure and HLA in healthy donors. The PCR made use of 60 Vbeta and 13 Jbeta primers. TCRdb's table, derived via immunoSEQ multiplex PCR, lists solely in-frame clones and lacks some. The sample holds some 180,000 clones, more than 75% seen once. The sample consisted of PBMCs. These receptors originate from a woman younger than 45 in good health and CMV-seropositive.

V gene TRBV6-6 combines with J gene TRBJ1-2, with 9 bases matching TRBD1. This CDR3 contains 14 residues. The V segment lost 4 bases and the J segment 3 bases; nucleotides outside the gene matches: 3. CDR1 is MNHNY, CDR2 SVGAGI, per germline (reference sequence). The CDR3 here is CASSFRDRDYGYTF. CDR3 nucleotide sequence: TGTGCCAGCAGTTTCCGGGACAGGGACTATGGCTACACCTTC.

This chain uses TRBV4-2 with TRBJ1-5; 7 nucleotides align to TRBD1. Trimming cost V 6 bases and J 0 bases; bases outside gene matches: 5. Germline values: CDR1 LGHNA, CDR2 YNFKEQ. There are 15 residues in the CDR3. In DNA form, the CDR3 reads TGTGCCAGCAGTCCGGGACAGTATAGCAATCAGCCCCAGCATTTT. It codes for CASSPGQYSNQPQHF.

V usage is TRBV28 and J usage is TRBJ2-4; 10 nucleotides match TRBD2. Unmatched junction bases numbered 12, after V lost 6 bases and J lost 7 bases. There are 16 residues in the CDR3. Per the germline V gene, CDR1 is MDHEN and CDR2 is SYDVKM. The CDR3 loop is CASSLAGGGGGNIQYF. DNA for the CDR3: TGTGCCAGCAGCTTAGCGGGAGGAGGCGGCGGGAACATTCAGTACTTC.

The gene calls are TRBV2 and TRBJ2-1, with D maybe TRBD2 (7 bases). The CDR3 spans 14 residues. Trimming left V 8 bases short and J 10 bases short, with 21 bases between. Germline CDR1 is SNHLY and CDR2 is FYNNEI. The CDR3 DNA follows: TGTGCCAGCGGGGACCGGGGGGCCCGCACCGAGCAGTTCTTC. Amino acid sequence: CASGDRGARTEQFF.

V usage is TRBV5-1 and J usage is TRBJ1-1; D might be TRBD1 (5 bases). CDR3 length equals 13 residues. V dropped 4 bases and J dropped 3 bases, with 10 bases sitting between them. CDR1 and CDR2 (germline): SGHRS, YFSETQ. The DNA for the CDR3 is TGCGCCAGCAGCCAGGGTGGATACACTGAAGCTTTCTTT. Translated: CASSQGGYTEAFF.

The chain is built from TRBV28 and TRBJ2-1, with 8 bases identical to TRBD2. Germline CDR1 and CDR2: MDHEN and SYDVKM. The CDR3 loop spans 17 amino acids. V was clipped by 4 bases and J by 4 bases; unmatched bases: 12. CDR3 bases: TGTGCCAGCAGTTCCTCTACCGGGACTAGATATTACAATGAGCAGTTCTTC. It translates to CASSSSTGTRYYNEQFF.

The chain combines TRBV29-1 with TRBJ2-5; 7 nucleotides agree with TRBD1. CDR1 is SQVTM, CDR2 ANQGSEA, per germline. This CDR3 has 12 residues. J gave up 4 bases and V 4 bases, and 3 bases lay outside the gene matches. CDR3 DNA sequence: TGCAGCGTTGGACAGGGCGGAGAGACCCAGTACTTC. Protein: CSVGQGGETQYF.

This chain joins TRBV6-1 and TRBJ1-5; D perhaps matches TRBD1 (6 bases). With 7 bases removed from V and 9 bases from J, the gap between germline ends came to 16 bases. The germline V gene has CDR1 MNHNS and CDR2 SASEGT. The CDR3 covers 13 residues. The CDR3 is CASMRVGARPQHF. The CDR3 nucleotides read TGTGCCAGCATGCGAGTGGGGGCGCGGCCCCAGCATTTT.

This clone was counted between two and nine times. The rearrangement joins TRBV7-9 to TRBJ1-1; D gene uncertain. Between the trimmed V and J ends, which lost 2 bases and 5 bases, there was a span of 9 bases. This CDR3 contains 13 residues. The V gene's germline CDR1 is SEHNR and CDR2 FQNEAQ (reference sequence). The CDR3 region is CASSLSQRTEAFF. CDR3 nucleotide sequence: TGTGCCAGCAGCTTATCCCAGAGGACTGAAGCTTTCTTT. The whole variable domain, filled in from reference TRBV7-9 and TRBJ1-1, reads DTGVSQNPRHKITKRGQNVTFRCDPISEHNRLYWYRQTLGQGPEFLTYFQNEAQLEKSRLLSDRFSAERPKGSFSTLEIQRTEQGDSAMYLCASSLSQRTEAFFGQGTRLTVV.

The V call is TRBV15, the J call TRBJ1-4; TRBD1 matches at 9 bases. Germline loops: CDR1 LNHNV, CDR2 YYDKDF (reference sequence). The junction had 10 bases not matched to a gene; V was cut back by 2 bases and J by 9 bases. This CDR3 comprises 16 residues. CDR3 in amino acids: CATSRSLTGTGKKLFF. The CDR3 nucleotides read TGTGCCACCAGCAGATCCCTGACCGGGACAGGGAAAAAACTGTTTTTT.

The chain employs TRBV10-3 and TRBJ1-1; the match to TRBD1 covers 8 bases. With V trimmed by 10 bases and J by 5 bases, 6 bases remained unmatched. The CDR3 covers 12 residues. The germline V gene encodes CDR1 ENHRY and CDR2 SYGVKD. Written as DNA, the CDR3 is TGTGCCACCAGGGGGCCTGGTACTGAAGCTTTCTTT. Amino acids: CATRGPGTEAFF.

The gene calls are TRBV2 and TRBJ1-5, with D maybe TRBD1 (6 bases). With 6 bases removed from V and 1 base from J, the gap between germline ends came to 10 bases. Germline lookup yields CDR1 SNHLY and CDR2 FYNNEI. The CDR3 runs 14 residues. Written as DNA, the CDR3 is TGTGCCAGCAGGGCAGACAGGAGCAATCAGCCCCAGCATTTT. It encodes CASRADRSNQPQHF.

The chain links TRBV7-2 to TRBJ1-1; D uncertain. This CDR3 is 12 amino acids long. Germline V lookup: CDR1 SGHTA, CDR2 FQGNSA. Trimming removed 3 bases at V and 4 bases at J, with 6 bases between. Here the CDR3 DNA reads TGTGCCAGCAGCTTGGCACCCACTGAAGCTTTCTTT. Residues: CASSLAPTEAFF.

This chain uses TRBV29-1 with TRBJ2-7, with a weak D call TRBD2 (7 bases). Germline V gives CDR1 SQVTM, CDR2 ANQGSEA. The CDR3 is made up of 13 amino acids. V was trimmed by 7 bases and J by 1 base, leaving 14 bases between them. The CDR3 is CSARGAGSYEQYF. As DNA, the CDR3 is TGCAGCGCCCGGGGGGCAGGGTCCTACGAGCAGTACTTC.